Described below is a single T cell receptor beta chain sequence and its context. At one boundary the junction diverges from the germline segment, which might be a read error. The data originate from a study of CD8 T cells in Susac syndrome. The study sequenced TCR beta in blood CD8+ and CD4+ T cells. Negative magnetic isolation gave CD8+ and CD4+ cells; FACS enriched CD8+ TEMRA. The germline gives CDR1 SGHTA, CDR2 FQGNSA. The CDR3 loop spans 16 amino acids. cDNA came from about 0.46 to 1 ug RNA primed by random hexamers. MiXCR, run by TCRdb on the immunoSEQ multiplex PCR reads, gives a single entry per CDR3 protein. The sample carries more than 100,000 distinct CDR3 sequences, 90% to 95% recorded once.

Sequencing input: CD4+ T cells from PBMCs. The V and J genes are TRBV7-2 and TRBJ2-5, with D possibly TRBD2 on 8 matching bases. The sequence came from a human donor in good health. The CDR3 reads CANSPPGGGAWETQYF. CDR3 nucleotides: TGTGCCAACAGCCCCCCGGGAGGGGGCGCTTGGGAGACCCAGTACTTC.